These 10 T cell receptor beta chains share one sample of origin, sequenced in a study of tumor-infiltrating lymphocytes in localized non-small cell lung cancer. The table came from immunoSEQ multiplex PCR; TCRdb's copy has only in-frame clones and leaves some out. In the table there are around 15,000 clones, about four fifths of which are singletons. Sequences were obtained from lung tumor tissue. The receptors originated from a human donor with non-small cell lung cancer.

V is TRBV19 and J is TRBJ2-7; TRBD2 aligns across 14 bases. V lost 5 bases to trimming and J lost 2 bases; unmatched junction nucleotides: 8. Germline CDR1 is LNHDA and CDR2 is SQIVND (reference sequence). CDR3 length: 17 residues. CDR3 loop: CASSARTSGRPPYEQYF. The CDR3 DNA reads as TGTGCCAGTAGTGCCCGGACTAGCGGGAGGCCCCCCTACGAGCAGTACTTC.

The J gene is TRBJ1-3, the V gene TRBV29-1, with D perhaps TRBD1 (5 bases). The V gene lost 4 bases and the J gene lost 3 bases, with 10 bases spanning the gap. This CDR3 is 13 amino acids long. Per the germline V gene, CDR1 is SQVTM and CDR2 is ANQGSEA. CDR3 protein: CSVGDGSGNTIYF. The CDR3 region has the DNA TGCAGCGTTGGGGACGGAAGTGGAAACACCATATATTTT.

The chain uses TRBV5-1 and TRBJ1-5; D might be TRBD1 (5 bases). The V gene's germline CDR1 is SGHRS and CDR2 YFSETQ. The CDR3 loop spans 14 amino acids. V was pared by 0 bases and J by 4 bases, with 8 bases between. CDR3 sequence reads: CASSLGQPNQPQHF. CDR3 nucleotides: TGCGCCAGCAGCTTGGGACAGCCAAATCAGCCCCAGCATTTT.

The chain employs TRBV4-1 and TRBJ2-7; 8 nucleotides agree with TRBD1. The CDR3 has 14 residues. Germline V lookup: CDR1 MGHRA, CDR2 YSYEKL. V shed 3 bases, J shed 2 bases, and the junction held 3 bases outside the gene matches. The CDR3, as DNA: TGCGCCAGCAGCCAGGGACAGGAGACCTACGAGCAGTACTTC. Protein product: CASSQGQETYEQYF.

V usage is TRBV7-2 and J usage is TRBJ2-7; D unresolved. The CDR3 covers 17 residues. Germline V lookup: CDR1 SGHTA, CDR2 FQGNSA. The ends were cut back, 1 base at V and 3 bases at J, with 19 bases in the middle. The CDR3 DNA sequence: TGTGCCAGCAGCTTAGGGCGGCCCCTCCCCTTTAACTACGAGCAGTACTTC. Encoded protein: CASSLGRPLPFNYEQYF.

On this clone itself: Other DNA sequences of this sample code for an identical CDR3. V gene TRBV7-2 combines with J gene TRBJ1-6, with a possible D match to TRBD1 (5 bases). Germline loops: CDR1 SGHTA, CDR2 FQGNSA. The CDR3 covers 13 residues. The germline V and J ends were trimmed by 1 base and 7 bases, with 5 bases remaining between them. The CDR3 nucleotides are TGTGCCAGCAGCTTAGAGGGGAATTCACCCCTCCACTTT. Residues: CASSLEGNSPLHF.

This chain links TRBV2 with TRBJ2-2; a possible D gene is TRBD2 (6 bases). Trimming left V 8 bases short and J 8 bases short, with 21 bases between. Germline CDR1 and CDR2: SNHLY and FYNNEI. The CDR3 runs to 15 residues. The CDR3 region has the DNA TGTGCCAGCGGAAGTCCGGGACTCCAAGAAGGGGAGCTGTTTTTT. Its protein product is CASGSPGLQEGELFF.

The gene calls are TRBV28 and TRBJ1-2; no reliable D call. This CDR3 has 13 residues. Trimming pared 8 bases from V and 0 bases from J, leaving 10 bases between. CDR1 MDHEN and CDR2 SYDVKM come from the germline V gene. CDR3 amino acids: CASWGPANYGYTF. Here the CDR3 DNA reads TGTGCCAGCTGGGGTCCAGCTAACTATGGCTACACCTTC.

This chain links TRBV7-8 with TRBJ1-2; 9 nucleotides match TRBD1. This CDR3 has 17 amino acids. The ends lost 5 bases at V and 0 bases at J; junction bases unmatched: 10. Per the germline V gene, CDR1 is SGHVS and CDR2 is FQNEAQ. DNA for the CDR3: TGTGCCAGCAGCGTGGCCGGGACAGGGCCATCTAACTATGGCTACACCTTC. Protein product: CASSVAGTGPSNYGYTF.

This chain joins TRBV7-2 and TRBJ2-3; 14 nucleotides line up with TRBD2. Germline lookup yields CDR1 SGHTA and CDR2 FQGNSA. The CDR3 spans 15 residues. The trim removed 3 bases at V and 4 bases at J, leaving 0 bases unmatched. The CDR3 is CASSLTSGGADTQYF. The CDR3 bases are TGTGCCAGCAGCTTGACTAGCGGGGGGGCAGATACGCAGTATTTT.